A single sample is the source of the 9 T cell receptor beta chains below, sequenced in a study of radiotherapy plus CTLA-4 blockade in lung cancer. TCRdb's copy holds only in-frame clones and misses some; the assay was immunoSEQ multiplex PCR. The sample consists of approximately 78,000 clones, around 82% of them appearing once. The source was peripheral blood, collected from a patient treated with radiotherapy plus ipilimumab. All receptors derive from a human donor with non-small cell lung cancer who had a complete response to radiotherapy plus ipilimumab.

The chain carries TRBV14 and TRBJ2-3; no clear D. This CDR3 has 14 residues. Germline V gene data show CDR1 as SGHDN and CDR2 as FVKESK. Between the trimmed V and J ends, which lost 0 bases and 4 bases, there was a span of 8 bases. As DNA, the CDR3 is TGTGCCAGCAGCCAAGATCTGGTAGCAGATACGCAGTATTTT. Its translation: CASSQDLVADTQYF.

V usage is TRBV7-9 and J usage is TRBJ1-2; no definite D call. V lost 5 bases to trimming and J lost 5 bases, with 9 bases between them. Germline V gives CDR1 SEHNR, CDR2 FQNEAQ (reference sequence). This CDR3 has 12 amino acids. CDR3 in amino acids: CASSPDGYGYTF. The DNA of the CDR3 is TGTGCCAGCAGCCCCGACGGTTATGGCTACACCTTC.

This sequence joins TRBV30 and TRBJ1-5; D is unclear. The germline V gene encodes CDR1 GTSNPN and CDR2 SVGIG (reference sequence). The V gene lost 0 bases and the J gene lost 0 bases, with 9 bases spanning the gap. CDR3 length: 15 residues. The CDR3 reads CAWSVGGNSNQPQHF. For the CDR3, the DNA is TGTGCCTGGAGTGTAGGTGGGAATAGCAATCAGCCCCAGCATTTT.

V gene TRBV5-1 combines with J gene TRBJ1-1, with 8 bases fitting TRBD1. This CDR3 comprises 19 residues. Trimming removed 0 bases from V and 0 bases from J; junction bases left unmatched: 13. Germline lookup yields CDR1 SGHRS and CDR2 YFSETQ. In nucleotides, the CDR3 is TGCGCCAGCAGCTTGGCCAGAAGGGACAGGAGATTAATGAACACTGAAGCTTTCTTT. Translation gives CASSLARRDRRLMNTEAFF.

This clone was found once. This chain joins TRBV7-2 and TRBJ1-6; 8 nucleotides align to TRBD1. The CDR3 has 15 residues. From germline, CDR1 is SGHTA and CDR2 FQGNSA. Unmatched junction bases numbered 4, after V lost 0 bases and J lost 9 bases. The CDR3 region is CASSLARTGFSPLHF. Written as DNA, the CDR3 is TGTGCCAGCAGCTTAGCACGGACAGGGTTTTCACCCCTCCACTTT.

The chain carries TRBV2 and TRBJ1-2; D is possibly TRBD1 (5 bases). Germline CDR1 reads SNHLY; CDR2 reads FYNNEI. The CDR3 spans 12 residues. Deletions cut 7 bases from V and 5 bases from J, with 11 bases between. CDR3 loop: CASTLEGYGYTF. In DNA, the CDR3 is TGTGCCAGCACCCTCGAGGGGTATGGCTACACCTTC. Drawing the rest from reference TRBV2 and TRBJ1-2, the complete variable domain is EPEVTQTPSHQVTQMGQEVILRCVPISNHLYFYWYRQILGQKVEFLVSFYNNEISEKSEIFDDQFSVERPDGSNFTLKIRSTKLEDSAMYFCASTLEGYGYTFGSGTRLTVV.

V gene TRBV2 combines with J gene TRBJ2-4, with no clear D. Trimming removed 7 bases from V and 0 bases from J, with 13 bases in between. This CDR3 contains 15 residues. Germline V lookup: CDR1 SNHLY, CDR2 FYNNEI. CDR3 DNA sequence: TGTGCCAGCAACGAGGCTGGAGTAGCCAAAAACATTCAGTACTTC. Residues: CASNEAGVAKNIQYF.

This clone has just a few counts. The rearrangement links TRBV5-1 to TRBJ2-2, with 9 bases fitting TRBD2. This CDR3 has 17 amino acids. CDR1 SGHRS and CDR2 YFSETQ come from the germline V gene. V trimming: 2 bases; J trimming: 0 bases; junction bases outside the gene matches: 5. The CDR3 sequence: CASSFGLASANTGELFF. The CDR3 region has the DNA TGCGCCAGCAGCTTCGGACTAGCGAGCGCGAACACCGGGGAGCTGTTTTTT.

CDR3 DNA sequence: TGTGCCAGCAGTGCCGGGACAGTAGGAAATTCACCCCTCCACTTT. Protein sequence: CASSAGTVGNSPLHF. The V and J genes are TRBV6-5 and TRBJ1-6, with 7 positions matching TRBD1. The V gene's germline CDR1 is MNHEY and CDR2 SVGAGI. With 5 bases clipped from V and 7 bases from J, the junction kept 8 bases outside the gene matches. This CDR3 spans 15 amino acids.